This is a list of T cell receptor beta chains from one sample in a study of T cells in localized non-small cell lung cancer. The assay was immunoSEQ multiplex PCR, and TCRdb's table has in-frame clones only and misses some. The sample yields over 950 clones, approximately 25% seen once. The sequenced sample was normal lung tissue next to the tumor, obtained before any cancer treatment. The receptor source for this set is a male donor aged 60 or older with stage II squamous cell lung carcinoma. Both conserved end residues are part of each CDR3. D genes are given only for firm matches. Expanded clones are given a class, and other clones once, few, many or no size at all.

>12|TRBJ2-7|TRBD1|TRBV18|.
CASSGTDYEQYF
TGTGCCAGCTCAGGGACAGACTACGAGCAGTACTTC
>17|TRBJ1-1|TRBD1|TRBV9|.
CASSEDRDRGFYTEAFF
TGTGCCAGCAGTGAAGACCGGGACAGGGGGTTTTACACTGAAGCTTTCTTT
>15|TRBJ2-3|TRBD2|TRBV11-3|few
CASSLNLADTDTQYF
TGTGCCAGCAGCTTGAATCTAGCGGACACAGATACGCAGTATTTT
>16|TRBJ1-1|TRBD1|TRBV14|few
CASSLAQMDREVMAFF
TGTGCCAGCAGCCTCGCTCAAATGGACAGGGAGGTTATGGCTTTCTTT
>12|TRBJ1-1|.|TRBV19|few
CASSIDNGEAFF
TGTGCCAGTAGTATAGATAACGGGGAAGCTTTCTTT
>13|TRBJ1-3|.|TRBV30|.
CAWSVSSGNTIYF
TGTGCCTGGAGTGTGAGCTCTGGAAACACCATATATTTT
>15|TRBJ2-5|TRBD2|TRBV11-3|large
CASSARGRGQETQYF
TGTGCCAGCAGCGCGCGGGGGAGAGGCCAAGAGACCCAGTACTTC
>17|TRBJ2-3|.|TRBV15|.
CATWDPPSGSLTDTQYF
TGTGCCACCTGGGACCCACCTTCCGGTTCCCTCACAGATACGCAGTATTTT
>15|TRBJ2-2|.|TRBV15|few
CATSRQGPYNGELFF
TGTGCCACCAGCAGGCAGGGGCCCTATAACGGGGAGCTGTTTTTT
>16|TRBJ1-2|TRBD1|TRBV11-3|.
CASSLEAQGGSRGYTF
TGTGCCAGCAGCTTAGAGGCCCAGGGGGGCTCTCGGGGCTACACCTTC
>13|TRBJ2-1|.|TRBV9|medium-sized
CASSDNGYNEQFF
TGTGCCAGCAGTGACAACGGATACAATGAGCAGTTCTTC
>14|TRBJ1-1|TRBD1|TRBV30|.
CAWEIGQGDTEAFF
TGTGCCTGGGAAATTGGACAGGGGGACACTGAAGCTTTCTTT
>15|TRBJ1-6|.|TRBV6-8|.
CASSAPNPLLSPLHF
TGTGCCAGCAGTGCCCCTAACCCTCTTTTATCACCCCTCCACTTT
>15|TRBJ1-3|.|TRBV11-3|.
CASSLDIGTGNTIYF
TGTGCCAGCAGCTTGGACATCGGCACTGGAAACACCATATATTTT
>15|TRBJ1-2|.|TRBV29-1|.
CSVDGGGGTILGYTF
TGCAGCGTTGATGGTGGGGGAGGAACGATCCTTGGCTACACCTTC
>14|TRBJ2-2|.|TRBV12-5|medium-sized
CASGVGANTGELFF
TGTGCTAGTGGAGTCGGGGCGAACACCGGGGAGCTGTTTTTT
>16|TRBJ1-2|TRBD1|TRBV11-3|medium-sized
CASSMTGGVWDYGYTF
TGTGCCAGCAGCATGACAGGGGGCGTTTGGGACTATGGCTACACCTTC
>14|TRBJ1-4|TRBD1|TRBV6-8|hyperexpanded
CASSGDRTNEKLFF
TGTGCCAGCAGTGGGGACAGAACTAATGAAAAACTGTTTTTT
>14|TRBJ1-2|TRBD1|TRBV11-3|large
CASSRGTANYGYTF
TGTGCCAGCAGCCGCGGGACAGCTAACTATGGCTACACCTTC
>16|TRBJ1-4|.|TRBV16|.
CASSPSRQATNEKLFF
TGTGCCAGCAGCCCGAGTAGACAGGCAACTAATGAAAAACTGTTTTTT
>15|TRBJ1-1|.|TRBV19|.
CASSSPDILNTEAFF
TGTGCCAGTAGTTCTCCTGACATATTGAACACTGAAGCTTTCTTT
>17|TRBJ2-2|TRBD2|TRBV10-2|.
CASSDYWGGRNTGELFF
TGCGCCAGCAGTGACTATTGGGGGGGACGGAACACCGGGGAGCTGTTTTTT
>13|TRBJ2-1|.|TRBV6-8|.
CASSRDGNNEQFF
TGTGCCAGTTCCCGGGACGGAAACAATGAGCAGTTCTTC
>13|TRBJ1-1|.|TRBV23-1|few
CASSPKGVTEAFF
TGCGCCAGCAGTCCGAAAGGCGTCACTGAAGCTTTCTTT
>13|TRBJ1-1|.|TRBV30|.
CAWSVEGGTEAFF
TGTGCCTGGAGTGTTGAAGGGGGAACTGAAGCTTTCTTT
>16|TRBJ2-3|.|TRBV25-1|once
CASSEGSSPSTDTQYF
TGTGCCAGCAGTGAAGGGTCTAGCCCCAGCACAGATACGCAGTATTTT